This T cell receptor beta chain originates from a study of early T cells in non-severe SARS-CoV-2 infection. Remarks on this clonotype: Its antigen is not known.

Separate cDNA molecules each had unique molecular identifiers attached to them. Each CDR3 protein is one row after TCRdb ran MiXCR on the 5' RACE reads. The sample holds under 85,000 distinct CDR3 sequences, roughly 8.7% seen once. CDR3 size: 19 residues. Trimming removed 10 bases from V and 4 bases from J; junction bases left unmatched: 21. The V gene's germline CDR1 is MNHEY and CDR2 SVGAGI. The study, taken as a whole, reports: CD4 and private specificities were missed by VDJdb matching, which favored anti-spike CD8 responses.

The clonotype originates from an adult who was a healthcare worker with PCR-confirmed SARS-CoV-2 infection or an uninfected control (not recorded which). Sequenced input: whole blood. The genes are TRBV6-5 and TRBJ1-4; 10 nucleotides line up with TRBD1. The CDR3 DNA sequence: TGTGCCACCCAAGACCCCATGACGGGACAGGGGCGGCTTAATGAAAAACTGTTTTTT. Translating it yields CATQDPMTGQGRLNEKLFF.